Following are 20 T cell receptor beta chains from one sample sequenced in a study of blood T cell repertoires in COVID-19. Measured with immunoSEQ multiplex PCR; TCRdb has only the in-frame clones, and not every one. The sample has about 170,000 clones, about 80% seen once. Sequencing was performed on peripheral blood. These TCRs come from a woman in her sixties or seventies with acute or convalescent COVID-19.

This sequence joins TRBV7-2 and TRBJ2-3, with 7 bases aligning to TRBD1. The CDR3 sequence is 15 residues long. Germline V lookup: CDR1 SGHTA, CDR2 FQGNSA. V was clipped by 4 bases and J by 6 bases; unmatched bases: 10. The DNA for the CDR3 is TGTGCCAGCAGCTCCCAGACAGGGTTGACGGATACGCAGTATTTT. This sequence encodes CASSSQTGLTDTQYF.

The rearrangement uses TRBV9 and TRBJ2-3, with D hard to call. Germline V gene data show CDR1 as SGDLS and CDR2 as YYNGEE. This CDR3 is built from 15 residues. V lost 0 bases, J lost 4 bases, and 12 bases lay in between. CDR3 DNA: TGTGCCAGCAGCGTAGGCGTTGGCGAGGCAGATACGCAGTATTTT. This gives the protein CASSVGVGEADTQYF.

V gene TRBV25-1 combines with J gene TRBJ2-6, with D unclear. This CDR3 spans 17 amino acids. Trimming took off 5 bases at V and 0 bases at J, with 14 bases between the two ends. Looked up from germline, CDR1 is MGHDK and CDR2 is SYGVNS. The CDR3 sequence is CASSSFRQDSGANVLTF. The CDR3 DNA follows: TGTGCCAGCAGTAGCTTTAGACAAGACTCTGGGGCCAACGTCCTGACTTTC.

The rearrangement uses TRBV6-6 and TRBJ2-7; D perhaps matches TRBD2 (5 bases). Looked up from germline, CDR1 is MNHNY and CDR2 is SVGAGI (reference sequence). V gave up 6 bases and J gave up 2 bases, with 8 bases separating them. The CDR3 contains 12 residues. The CDR3 sequence is CASSPGTYEQYF. DNA of the CDR3: TGTGCCAGCAGCCCGGGGACCTACGAGCAGTACTTC.

The chain recombines TRBV9 with TRBJ1-2, with 7 nucleotides matching TRBD1. Germline loops: CDR1 SGDLS, CDR2 YYNGEE. Losses at the gene ends were 0 bases for V and 2 bases for J; bases not matched to a gene: 4. This CDR3 is built from 15 residues. CDR3 residues: CASSVEAGGNYGYTF. DNA of the CDR3: TGTGCCAGCAGCGTAGAAGCAGGGGGAAACTATGGCTACACCTTC.

This rearrangement joins TRBV9 to TRBJ2-7, with 9 nucleotides matching TRBD1. Trimming took 4 bases from V and 6 from J; bases not matched to a gene: 8. CDR1 and CDR2 from the germline V gene are SGDLS and YYNGEE. This CDR3 spans 14 amino acids. CDR3 sequence: CASSTQGAKGEQYF. CDR3 coding DNA: TGTGCCAGCAGCACACAGGGGGCTAAGGGCGAGCAGTACTTC.

This clone was seen only a few times. This chain uses TRBV5-6 with TRBJ1-1; TRBD1 might be the D (6 bases). The CDR3 spans 14 residues. Per the germline V gene, CDR1 is SGHDT and CDR2 is YYEEEE. V lost 0 bases to trimming and J lost 7 bases, with 13 bases between them. The CDR3 loop is CASSLAYREGEAFF. The CDR3 nucleotides read TGTGCCAGCAGCTTGGCCTACAGGGAGGGTGAAGCTTTCTTT.

V usage is TRBV5-6 and J usage is TRBJ2-7, with D tentatively TRBD1 (5 bases). The CDR3 loop spans 16 amino acids. The germline gives CDR1 SGHDT, CDR2 YYEEEE. Between the trimmed V and J ends, which lost 0 bases and 2 bases, there was a span of 15 bases. Written as DNA, the CDR3 is TGTGCCAGCAGCTTGGGATGGGCAGGGAAAACCTACGAGCAGTACTTC. As protein: CASSLGWAGKTYEQYF. The whole variable domain, remainder taken from reference TRBV5-6 and TRBJ2-7, is DAGVTQSPTHLIKTRGQQVTLRCSPKSGHDTVSWYQQALGQGPQFIFQYYEEEERQRGNFPDRFSGHQFPNYSSELNVNALLLGDSALYLCASSLGWAGKTYEQYFGPGTRLTVT.

This clone was seen only a few times. V is TRBV6-4 and J is TRBJ2-7; weak D call: TRBD2 (6 bases). Per the germline V gene, CDR1 is MRHNA and CDR2 is SNTAGT. V was clipped by 7 bases and J by 5 bases, with 15 bases between them. The CDR3 loop spans 13 amino acids. The CDR3 nucleotides are TGTGCCAGCAACGGTAGCGGTCAAAACGAGCAGTACTTC. Amino acid sequence: CASNGSGQNEQYF.

J is TRBJ2-7 and V is TRBV3-1 (or the pseudogene TRBV3-2); D may be TRBD1 (6 bases). The CDR3 spans 14 residues. Germline values: CDR1 LGHDT, CDR2 YNNKEL (reference sequence). Trimming removed 4 bases from V and 1 base from J, with 11 bases in between. Here the CDR3 reads CASSRQDASYEQYF. The CDR3 DNA follows: TGTGCCAGCAGCCGACAGGACGCATCCTACGAGCAGTACTTC.

This clone was seen once. The chain joins TRBV6-2 or TRBV6-3 to TRBJ1-5; D is possibly TRBD1 (6 bases). From germline, CDR1 is MNHEY and CDR2 SVGEGT. The V end was cut by 2 bases, the J end by 3 bases, with 8 bases between. The CDR3 sequence is 14 residues long. The CDR3 DNA is TGTGCCAGCAGTTACACAGGGAACAATCAGCCCCAGCATTTT. Protein: CASSYTGNNQPQHF.

The genes are TRBV24-1 and TRBJ1-5, with D possibly matching TRBD1 (5 bases). The CDR3 contains 15 residues. V was shortened by 3 bases and J by 3 bases, with 11 bases between the two germline ends. CDR1 KGHDR and CDR2 SFDVKD come from the germline V gene. The DNA of the CDR3 is TGTGCCACCAGTGATCCGAGGGACTTCAATCAGCCCCAGCATTTT. Amino acid sequence: CATSDPRDFNQPQHF.

This chain links TRBV5-8 with TRBJ2-1, with D uncertain. Deletions cut 4 bases from V and 3 bases from J, with 11 bases between. Germline CDR1 SGHTS, CDR2 YDEGEE. The CDR3 is 14 residues long. For the CDR3, the DNA is TGTGCCAGCAGCCTCTTCGCGAGCTACAATGAGCAGTTCTTC. Translating gives CASSLFASYNEQFF.

This clone showed up just once. The chain combines TRBV3-1 (or the pseudogene TRBV3-2) with TRBJ2-1; 9 nucleotides line up with TRBD2. Germline CDR1 LGHDT, CDR2 YNNKEL (reference sequence). This CDR3 spans 15 amino acids. V dropped 2 bases and J dropped 12; count of bases not matched to a gene: 11. Written as DNA, the CDR3 is TGTGCCAGCAGCCAACTGACTAGCGGCCGGCTGGTGCAGTTCTTC. Translating gives CASSQLTSGRLVQFF.

The V and J genes are TRBV18 and TRBJ1-4, with 8 nucleotides matching TRBD1. The CDR3 extends over 16 amino acids. The V gene end was trimmed by 4 bases and the J gene end by 3 bases; junction bases not matched to a gene: 7. The germline CDR1 and CDR2 sequences are KGHSH and LQKENI. The CDR3 loop reads CASSRGSDRANEKLFF. The CDR3 bases are TGTGCCAGCTCACGGGGCTCGGACAGGGCTAATGAAAAACTGTTTTTT.

This chain links TRBV24-1 with TRBJ1-5; TRBD1 is a possible D gene (6 bases). The CDR3 runs to 12 residues. In germline, CDR1 is KGHDR, CDR2 SFDVKD. The ends were cut back, 0 bases at V and 13 bases at J, with 9 bases in the middle. The CDR3 protein is CATSDLQGPQHF. In DNA form, the CDR3 reads TGTGCCACCAGTGATTTGCAGGGGCCTCAGCATTTT.

V is TRBV19 and J is TRBJ1-1; D gene uncertain. The CDR3 is 14 residues long. Deletions cut 1 base from V and 1 base from J, with 7 bases between. From germline, CDR1 is LNHDA and CDR2 SQIVND (reference sequence). CDR3 nucleotide sequence: TGTGCCAGTAGTATAGGACACAAGAACACTGAAGCTTTCTTT. Translating gives CASSIGHKNTEAFF.

J is TRBJ2-7 and V is TRBV5-1, with TRBD1 identical over 8 bases. Per germline, CDR1 SGHRS and CDR2 YFSETQ. This CDR3 is 14 amino acids long. The trim removed 0 bases at V and 3 bases at J, leaving 2 bases unmatched. For the CDR3, the DNA is TGCGCCAGCAGCTTGGAGGGACAGGTCTACGAGCAGTACTTC. Protein sequence: CASSLEGQVYEQYF.

The V call is TRBV9, the J call TRBJ1-4; TRBD1 aligns across 9 bases. The J segment lost 7 bases and the V segment lost 4 bases, leaving 8 bases of the junction unmatched. The CDR3 is 15 residues long. CDR1 is SGDLS, CDR2 YYNGEE, per germline. CDR3 protein: CASSPHRGLGEKLFF. CDR3 DNA sequence: TGTGCCAGCAGCCCACACAGGGGGCTGGGTGAAAAACTGTTTTTT.

The gene calls are TRBV25-1 and TRBJ1-2, with TRBD1 matching over 8 bases. The germline gives CDR1 MGHDK, CDR2 SYGVNS. This CDR3 has 15 residues. J lost 3 bases, V lost 1 base, and 4 bases had no gene match. CDR3 residues: CASSESDRAHYGYTF. The CDR3 nucleotides read TGTGCCAGCAGTGAATCGGACAGGGCGCACTATGGCTACACCTTC.